The 28 T cell receptor beta chains in this list originate from one sample, sequenced in a study of cytotoxic CD8 clonotypes in ibrutinib-treated CLL. TCRdb's table, derived via immunoSEQ multiplex PCR, lists solely in-frame clones and lacks some. Of about 69,000 clones in the sample, 65% to 85% were seen once. The sample here was PBMCs, taken at disease progression, from a patient treated with ibrutinib. The receptors were sampled from a human donor with chronic lymphocytic leukemia.

The genes are TRBV30 and TRBJ2-3, with 11 positions matching TRBD2. V shed 0 bases, J shed 3 bases, and the junction held 2 bases outside the gene matches. Germline lookup yields CDR1 GTSNPN and CDR2 SVGIG (reference sequence). The length of the CDR3 is 15 residues. Here the CDR3 reads CAWSVASGGTDTQYF. The CDR3, as DNA: TGTGCCTGGAGTGTTGCTAGCGGGGGGACAGATACGCAGTATTTT.

This chain uses TRBV27 with TRBJ2-1, with 7 bases lining up with TRBD2. With V trimmed by 3 bases and J by 7 bases, 6 bases remained unmatched. The CDR3 extends over 14 amino acids. Germline V gene lookup returns CDR1 MNHEY and CDR2 SMNVEV (reference sequence). Here the CDR3 reads CASSFSGGRNEQFF. The CDR3 DNA follows: TGTGCCAGCAGTTTTTCGGGGGGTCGGAATGAGCAGTTCTTC.

This clone was counted a single time. The J gene is TRBJ2-7, the V gene TRBV5-1; D is uncertain. This CDR3 comprises 12 residues. From germline, CDR1 is SGHRS and CDR2 YFSETQ. V was cut by 0 bases and J by 5 bases, with 6 bases left in between. CDR3 DNA sequence: TGCGCCAGCAGCTTGGCCGGAGACGAGCAGTACTTC. This codes for CASSLAGDEQYF.

The chain has TRBV7-9 and TRBJ1-2, with 7 positions matching TRBD1. This CDR3 is 14 amino acids long. V shed 7 bases, J shed 0 bases, and the junction held 5 bases outside the gene matches. The germline V gene encodes CDR1 SEHNR and CDR2 FQNEAQ (reference sequence). CDR3 sequence (DNA): TGTGCCAGCACCAAGGGGGCCGCTAACTATGGCTACACCTTC. Residues: CASTKGAANYGYTF.

The chain carries TRBV5-1 and TRBJ2-2; the D is unclear. The CDR3 is 13 residues long. Germline assignment: CDR1 SGHRS and CDR2 YFSETQ. Trimming cost V 1 base and J 6 bases, with 7 bases left between them. The CDR3 region has the DNA TGCGCCAGCAGCTTGAGAGTGGCCGGGGAGCTGTTTTTT. This translates into CASSLRVAGELFF.

Here the CDR3 DNA reads TGTGCCAGCAGCCTGGGGGGATACTACGAGCAGTACTTC. Its translation is CASSLGGYYEQYF. The rearrangement links TRBV5-6 to TRBJ2-7, with D tentatively TRBD2 (6 bases). The CDR3 loop spans 13 amino acids. V lost 4 bases, J lost 3 bases, and 11 bases lay in between. Germline V gene data show CDR1 as SGHDT and CDR2 as YYEEEE.

This chain joins TRBV14 and TRBJ2-7; perhaps D is TRBD1 or TRBD2 (6 bases each). There are 13 residues in the CDR3. CDR1 is SGHDN and CDR2 is FVKESK in the germline V gene. Trimming cost V 6 bases and J 7 bases, with 16 bases left between them. Here the CDR3 reads CASRNGLQGEQYF. The CDR3 nucleotides are TGTGCCAGCAGGAACGGACTACAGGGAGAGCAGTACTTC.

This clone was seen only once. V and J are TRBV5-1 and TRBJ2-1, with a tentative D call TRBD1 (5 bases). The CDR3 has 15 amino acids. Germline V gene data show CDR1 as SGHRS and CDR2 as YFSETQ. Between the trimmed V and J ends, which lost 0 bases and 8 bases, there was a span of 15 bases. The CDR3 DNA reads as TGCGCCAGCAGCTTGGGAGTGGCCCTACAGGATGAGCAGTTCTTC. This codes for CASSLGVALQDEQFF.

The chain combines TRBV19 with TRBJ1-5; 7 bases agree with TRBD1. The CDR3 contains 16 residues. Trimming at V came to 5 bases and at J to 3 bases, leaving 10 bases not matched to a gene. Germline CDR1 is LNHDA and CDR2 is SQIVND (reference sequence). The CDR3 loop is CASSARRGQVNQPQHF. CDR3 DNA: TGTGCCAGTAGTGCACGACGAGGACAGGTCAATCAGCCCCAGCATTTT.

This clone was detected once. CDR3 coding DNA: TGTGCCATCAGTGAGTCGCCCGGCACTGGCACCGGGGAGCTGTTTTTT. Encoded protein: CAISESPGTGTGELFF. The chain links TRBV10-3 to TRBJ2-2; D is undetermined. The CDR3 is made up of 16 amino acids. The V end was cut by 0 bases, the J end by 4 bases, with 12 bases between. CDR1 ENHRY and CDR2 SYGVKD come from the germline V gene.

This rearrangement joins TRBV9 to TRBJ2-5, with D maybe TRBD1 (6 bases). Germline CDR1 and CDR2: SGDLS and YYNGEE. The CDR3 is 16 amino acids. The ends were cut back, 2 bases at V and 2 bases at J, with 16 bases in the middle. CDR3 sequence: CASSVATDRLQETQYF. CDR3 in DNA: TGTGCCAGCAGCGTGGCTACGGACAGATTACAAGAGACCCAGTACTTC.

The chain employs TRBV19 and TRBJ1-2; D gene uncertain. The germline V and J ends were trimmed by 3 bases and 5 bases, with 4 bases remaining between them. Germline loops: CDR1 LNHDA, CDR2 SQIVND (reference sequence). The CDR3 totals 11 residues. The CDR3: CASSIEYGYTF. CDR3 in DNA: TGTGCCAGTAGTATCGAGTATGGCTACACCTTC.

This clone was observed a few times. Other DNA sequences of this sample code for an identical CDR3. The rearrangement uses TRBV29-1 and TRBJ1-2; 7 positions agree with TRBD1. The length of the CDR3 is 11 residues. The V gene's germline CDR1 is SQVTM and CDR2 ANQGSEA. J gave up 8 bases and V 6 bases, and 6 bases lay outside the gene matches. The CDR3 spells CSVRTGVGYTF. The CDR3 nucleotides are TGCAGCGTCAGAACAGGGGTCGGCTACACCTTC.

In this sample, this clone turned up once. The gene calls are TRBV15 and TRBJ2-1; 12 bases are a match to TRBD2. The germline V gene encodes CDR1 LNHNV and CDR2 YYDKDF (reference sequence). Unmatched junction bases numbered 5, after V lost 5 bases and J lost 9 bases. The CDR3 sequence is 14 residues long. The CDR3 DNA reads as TGTGCCACCAGCCGACTAGCGGGAGTTGCTGAGCAGTTCTTC. Protein product: CATSRLAGVAEQFF.

The CDR3 loop reads CASSQSPPRGTGELFF. CDR3 bases: TGCGCCAGCAGCCAATCCCCGCCCAGGGGGACCGGGGAGCTGTTTTTT. The genes are TRBV4-1 and TRBJ2-2, with 7 positions matching TRBD1. CDR1 and CDR2 (germline): MGHRA, YSYEKL. Germline trimming cut 2 bases from V and 5 bases from J; bases unmatched to any gene: 8. The CDR3 is made up of 16 amino acids.

The chain links TRBV2 to TRBJ2-5, with D tentatively TRBD2 (7 bases). Germline CDR1 SNHLY, CDR2 FYNNEI. CDR3 length equals 13 residues. With 4 bases removed from V and 4 bases from J, the gap between germline ends came to 10 bases. The CDR3 loop is CASSGGGGETQYF. The CDR3 DNA sequence: TGTGCCAGCAGTGGGGGGGGCGGAGAGACCCAGTACTTC.

This clone was detected only once. The chain carries TRBV6-5 and TRBJ2-7; D possibly corresponds to TRBD1 (6 bases). V lost 2 bases to trimming and J lost 5 bases, with 16 bases between them. This CDR3 region has 15 residues. The germline V gene has CDR1 MNHEY and CDR2 SVGAGI. The CDR3 here is CASSYQTGVGNEQYF. The DNA of the CDR3 is TGTGCCAGCAGTTACCAGACAGGTGTCGGGAACGAGCAGTACTTC.

V and J are TRBV5-1 and TRBJ2-7, with no clear D. The CDR3 consists of 13 residues. The germline gives CDR1 SGHRS, CDR2 YFSETQ. Deletions cut 0 bases from V and 6 bases from J, with 10 bases between. Here the CDR3 reads CASSLGGRGEQYF. As DNA, the CDR3 is TGCGCCAGCAGCTTGGGAGGCAGAGGCGAGCAGTACTTC.

This clone was detected a few times. The chain combines TRBV5-1 with TRBJ2-3; D not resolved. Germline values: CDR1 SGHRS, CDR2 YFSETQ. V gave up 7 bases and J gave up 4 bases, with 19 bases separating them. The CDR3 contains 15 residues. The CDR3 DNA reads as TGCGCCAGCCGGCTTTTGGCCGGCCTGGCAGATACGCAGTATTTT. It is translated as CASRLLAGLADTQYF.

The chain recombines TRBV5-1 with TRBJ2-5; 10 bases fit TRBD2. Per germline, CDR1 SGHRS and CDR2 YFSETQ. This CDR3 contains 15 residues. Trimming took 1 base from V and 1 from J; bases not matched to a gene: 1. CDR3 nucleotide sequence: TGCGCCAGCAGCTTGAGACTAGCGGGCCAAGAGACCCAGTACTTC. Protein product: CASSLRLAGQETQYF.

The V call is TRBV2, the J call TRBJ1-2, with D hard to call. The CDR3 covers 12 residues. Germline-derived CDR1 and CDR2 are SNHLY and FYNNEI. V lost 4 bases and J lost 5, with 8 bases in between. Here the CDR3 DNA reads TGTGCCAGCAGTGCTATGTATTATGGCTACACCTTC. It is translated as CASSAMYYGYTF.

J is TRBJ1-3 and V is TRBV30; D is possibly TRBD1 (5 bases). V was trimmed by 5 bases and J by 0 bases, leaving 8 bases between them. The CDR3 sequence is 13 residues long. The germline V gene encodes CDR1 GTSNPN and CDR2 SVGIG (reference sequence). The CDR3 here is CAWQGSSGNTIYF. The CDR3 bases are TGTGCCTGGCAGGGCAGCTCTGGAAACACCATATATTTT.

V usage is TRBV6-5 and J usage is TRBJ2-1; 7 bases are a match to TRBD2. V was clipped by 10 bases and J by 0 bases; unmatched bases: 9. CDR1 MNHEY and CDR2 SVGAGI come from the germline V gene. The CDR3 totals 15 residues. The CDR3 reads CATSSSGHSYNEQFF. CDR3 bases: TGTGCCACCTCCTCTAGCGGCCACTCCTACAATGAGCAGTTCTTC.

This chain joins TRBV2 and TRBJ2-1, with 12 bases lining up with TRBD2. Trimming removed 6 bases from V and 5 bases from J; junction bases left unmatched: 5. The germline V gene has CDR1 SNHLY and CDR2 FYNNEI. The CDR3 runs to 15 residues. The CDR3 sequence: CASSLTSGRDNEQFF. In DNA form, the CDR3 reads TGTGCCAGCAGCCTGACTAGCGGGAGAGACAATGAGCAGTTCTTC.

The gene calls are TRBV29-1 and TRBJ2-7; TRBD1 is a possible D gene (6 bases). Germline values: CDR1 SQVTM, CDR2 ANQGSEA. CDR3 length: 12 amino acids. V dropped 6 bases and J dropped 1 base, with 10 bases sitting between them. DNA of the CDR3: TGCAGCGTAAAGACAGGATCCTACGAGCAGTACTTC. Residues: CSVKTGSYEQYF.

This clone was found a few times. The rearrangement joins TRBV11-2 to TRBJ2-7; D remains unclear. CDR3 length equals 13 residues. The V gene's germline CDR1 is SGHAT and CDR2 FQNNGV. Trimming took off 5 bases at V and 3 bases at J, with 11 bases between the two ends. CDR3 region: CASSPHSNYEQYF. CDR3 coding DNA: TGTGCCAGCAGCCCGCATTCTAACTACGAGCAGTACTTC.

The sample holds a few counts of this clone. The chain has TRBV5-1 and TRBJ1-1; D remains unclear. CDR1 and CDR2 from the germline V gene are SGHRS and YFSETQ. CDR3 size: 15 residues. Trimming left V 1 base short and J 11 bases short, with 21 bases between. Here the CDR3 reads CASSLNLVAAGRAFF. CDR3 coding DNA: TGCGCCAGCAGCTTGAATCTGGTCGCCGCCGGACGGGCTTTCTTT.

The table lists this clone with a few counts. This chain joins TRBV5-4 and TRBJ2-5; 10 nucleotides agree with TRBD2. This CDR3 spans 15 amino acids. Germline-derived CDR1 and CDR2 are SGHNT and YYREEE (reference sequence). After removal of 2 bases from V and 6 bases from J, the junction contained 7 bases not matched to a gene. This CDR3 is CASSLQAGGRQTQYF. The DNA for the CDR3 is TGTGCCAGCAGCTTACAAGCGGGGGGGCGGCAGACCCAGTACTTC.